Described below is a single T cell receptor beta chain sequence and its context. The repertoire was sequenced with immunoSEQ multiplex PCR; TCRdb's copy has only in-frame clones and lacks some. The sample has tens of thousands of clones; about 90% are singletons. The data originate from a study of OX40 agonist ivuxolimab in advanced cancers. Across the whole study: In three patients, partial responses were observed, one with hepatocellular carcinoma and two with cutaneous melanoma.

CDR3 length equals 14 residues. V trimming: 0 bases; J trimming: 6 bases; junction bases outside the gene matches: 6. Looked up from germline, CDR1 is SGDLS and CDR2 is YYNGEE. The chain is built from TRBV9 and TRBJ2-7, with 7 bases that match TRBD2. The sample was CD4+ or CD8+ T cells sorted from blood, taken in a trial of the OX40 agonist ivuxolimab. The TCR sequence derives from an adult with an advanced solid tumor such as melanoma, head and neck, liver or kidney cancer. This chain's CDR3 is CASSVDASSGEQYF. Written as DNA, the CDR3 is TGTGCCAGCAGCGTAGACGCCTCTAGCGGCGAGCAGTACTTC.